These 3 T cell receptor beta chains came from one sample sequenced in a study of T cell responses to AZD1222 COVID-19 vaccine. Sequencing was performed with immunoSEQ multiplex PCR; in TCRdb, only in-frame clones are kept and a portion is missing. The sample contains about 120,000 clones, roughly 90% of which appear only once. The source was peripheral blood, collected on day 0 of AZD1222 vaccination. The source of these receptors is an adult in good health.

This clone was observed once. V is TRBV5-5 and J is TRBJ2-7; D perhaps matches TRBD2 (5 bases). V lost 1 base, J lost 4 bases, and 15 bases lay in between. This CDR3 is 15 amino acids long. CDR1 is SGHKS and CDR2 is YYEKEE in the germline V gene (reference sequence). This chain's CDR3 is CASSLTLATLYEQYF. The CDR3 nucleotides read TGTGCCAGCAGCTTGACTTTAGCGACTCTTTACGAGCAGTACTTC. Drawing the rest from reference TRBV5-5 and TRBJ2-7, the complete variable domain is DAGVTQSPTHLIKTRGQQVTLRCSPISGHKSVSWYQQVLGQGPQFIFQYYEKEERGRGNFPDRFSARQFPNYSSELNVNALLLGDSALYLCASSLTLATLYEQYFGPGTRLTVT.

This clone came up once. The chain has TRBV10-2 and TRBJ2-7; the D gene is possibly TRBD2 (6 bases). V dropped 4 bases and J dropped 6 bases, with 22 bases sitting between them. The CDR3 spans 16 residues. Germline loops: CDR1 WSHSY, CDR2 SAAADI. The CDR3 region is CASSGVRDSDGSEQYF. CDR3 nucleotides: TGCGCCAGCAGTGGGGTCCGGGACTCGGATGGGAGCGAGCAGTACTTC.

The genes are TRBV5-1 and TRBJ2-5; no reliable D call. From germline, CDR1 is SGHRS and CDR2 YFSETQ. The CDR3 sequence is 12 residues long. Trimming left V 0 bases short and J 5 bases short, with 5 bases between. The chain's CDR3 is CASSLDWETQYF. In DNA form, the CDR3 reads TGCGCCAGCAGCTTGGACTGGGAGACCCAGTACTTC. The entire variable domain, with the rest obtained from reference TRBV5-1 and TRBJ2-5, is as follows: KAGVTQTPRYLIKTRGQQVTLSCSPISGHRSVSWYQQTPGQGLQFLFEYFSETQRNKGNFPGRFSGRQFSNSRSEMNVSTLELGDSALYLCASSLDWETQYFGPGTRLLVL.